Shown below are 10 T cell receptor beta chains from a single sample sequenced in a study of CD8 T cells in Susac syndrome. Random hexamers primed reverse transcription of about 0.5 to 1 ug RNA. TCRdb reprocessed the immunoSEQ multiplex PCR reads with MiXCR, giving one entry per CDR3 protein. The sample has 130,000 to 150,000 distinct CDR3 sequences, 85% to 95% seen once. The sequenced sample consisted of CD8+ T cells from PBMCs. These receptor sequences come from a human donor in good health.

This clonotype has just one count. The chain couples TRBV11-2 to TRBJ2-5; D possibly corresponds to TRBD1 (6 bases). CDR3 length: 16 residues. Germline V gene lookup returns CDR1 SGHAT and CDR2 FQNNGV. Trimming took 1 base from V and 0 from J, leaving 12 bases between them. CDR3 sequence (DNA): TGTGCCAGCAGCTTAGTGGGACAAGGATACCAAGAGACCCAGTACTTC. Amino acids: CASSLVGQGYQETQYF.

The V and J genes are TRBV7-9 and TRBJ2-2; 9 bases are a match to TRBD1. CDR3 length: 15 residues. The germline CDR1 and CDR2 sequences are SEHNR and FQNEAQ (reference sequence). Trimming cost V 5 bases and J 7 bases; bases outside gene matches: 8. The CDR3 region has the DNA TGTGCCAGCAGCGCACCGGGACAGGGCGTCGGGGAGCTGTTTTTT. Its protein product is CASSAPGQGVGELFF.

The chain joins TRBV15 to TRBJ1-2, with TRBD1 matching over 9 bases. Trimming at V came to 3 bases and at J to 0 bases, leaving 2 bases not matched to a gene. The length of the CDR3 is 15 residues. The germline V gene has CDR1 LNHNV and CDR2 YYDKDF (reference sequence). The CDR3 nucleotides read TGTGCCACCAGCAGGGGACAGGGCACTAACTATGGCTACACCTTC. Residues: CATSRGQGTNYGYTF. Together with reference TRBV15 and TRBJ1-2, the CDR3 gives the full variable domain: DAMVIQNPRYQVTQFGKPVTLSCSQTLNHNVMYWYQQKSSQAPKLLFHYYDKDFNNEADTPDNFQSRRPNTSFCFLDIRSPGLGDTAMYLCATSRGQGTNYGYTFGSGTRLTVV.

J is TRBJ2-7 and V is TRBV20-1, with D tentatively TRBD1 or TRBD2 (5 bases each). Germline assignment: CDR1 DFQATT and CDR2 SNEGSKA (reference sequence). The CDR3 spans 12 residues. V was clipped by 0 bases and J by 4 bases, with 7 bases between them. CDR3 bases: TGCAGTGCTAGAGATGGGGGATACGAGCAGTACTTC. Its translation is CSARDGGYEQYF.

The gene calls are TRBV9 and TRBJ2-5; 7 positions agree with TRBD1. Trimming removed 3 bases from V and 2 bases from J; junction bases left unmatched: 7. The CDR3 spans 15 residues. The germline gives CDR1 SGDLS, CDR2 YYNGEE. CDR3: CASSGQGWSQETQYF. For the CDR3, the DNA is TGTGCCAGCAGCGGACAGGGTTGGAGTCAAGAGACCCAGTACTTC.

The chain links TRBV14 to TRBJ1-2, with no clear D. Germline CDR1 SGHDN, CDR2 FVKESK. This CDR3 is built from 13 residues. V was trimmed by 0 bases and J by 4 bases, leaving 6 bases between them. CDR3 sequence (DNA): TGTGCCAGCAGCCAAGAGGGCAGCTATGGCTACACCTTC. Translation: CASSQEGSYGYTF.

V gene TRBV20-1 combines with J gene TRBJ2-1; 9 bases agree with TRBD2. This CDR3 region has 12 residues. The germline V gene encodes CDR1 DFQATT and CDR2 SNEGSKA (reference sequence). The trim removed 5 bases at V and 5 bases at J, leaving 1 base unmatched. The DNA for the CDR3 is TGCAGTGCTTTAGCGGGAGACAATGAGCAGTTCTTC. It is translated as CSALAGDNEQFF.

The chain joins TRBV5-4 to TRBJ2-7; 7 bases are shared with TRBD1. The V segment lost 0 bases and the J segment 5 bases; nucleotides outside the gene matches: 5. The germline CDR1 and CDR2 sequences are SGHNT and YYREEE (reference sequence). This CDR3 has 14 residues. The CDR3 loop reads CASSLVGGGNEQYF. The CDR3 region has the DNA TGTGCCAGCAGCTTGGTAGGGGGCGGCAACGAGCAGTACTTC.

The rearrangement joins TRBV30 to TRBJ2-2, with D unclear. The V end lost 7 bases, the J end lost 1 base, and 7 bases lay between the germline ends. CDR3 size: 12 residues. Germline CDR1 is GTSNPN and CDR2 is SVGIG (reference sequence). The CDR3 DNA sequence: TGTGCCTATGACCTGAACACCGGGGAGCTGTTTTTT. Translation gives CAYDLNTGELFF. Supplemented by reference TRBV30 and TRBJ2-2, the full variable domain reads SQTIHQWPATLVQPVGSPLSLECTVEGTSNPNLYWYRQAAGRGLQLLFYSVGIGQISSEVPQNLSASRPQDRQFILSSKKLLLSDSGFYLCAYDLNTGELFFGEGSRLTVL.

This clonotype was observed once. The rearrangement links TRBV2 to TRBJ1-2, with unresolved D. This CDR3 region has 13 residues. V lost 3 bases and J lost 4, with 9 bases in between. Germline V gives CDR1 SNHLY, CDR2 FYNNEI. This CDR3 reads CASSDGGSYGYTF. CDR3 sequence (DNA): TGTGCCAGCAGTGATGGAGGGTCCTATGGCTACACCTTC.